This paragraph covers one T cell receptor beta chain sequence. The specificity of this receptor is unknown. No quality values exist for individual bases; no much larger clone is one base distant. TCRbeta CDR3 regions were amplified from genomic DNA using the immunoSEQ Assay, a bias-controlled multiplex PCR. On the study's bioinformatics: The number of nucleated cells in each sample was estimated by amplification of reference gene primers within the assay. To quantify the absolute abundance of each unique TCRbeta CDR3 rearrangement, sequence reads were collapsed and filtered. For each sample, productive Simpson clonality was calculated by taking the square root of Simpson's diversity index across productive rearrangements. In TCRdb, the immuneACCESS table is reduced to in-frame sequences with V and J assigned. These tables do not hold every clone; where another copy was compared, an unresolved V gene accounts for under half, and the others remain unexplained. The V and J calls and clone size are taken from that table; D and trimming were inferred from the DNA. The table for this sample lists around 250,000 clones; 70% to 90% of them were counted only once. The ten largest clonotypes hold 3.5% to 4% of the sample.

This sample was included in a study of blood T cell repertoires in COVID-19 (dated by TCRdb to 2018 to 2021). About the full investigation: Collaborator samples came from the United States, Italy and Spain and covered acute and convalescent phases of COVID-19. The material from the prospective study consisted of cDNA or gDNA derived from T cells, B-cell-depleted T cells, or PBMCs. Subjects who had been exposed to COVID-19, were actively infected with it, or had recovered from it provided the deeply sampled blood TCRbeta repertoires that made up the dataset. The repertoires were made available in a free public database intended to serve as a resource for research on the immune response to SARS-CoV-2. Samples were obtained from the ongoing ImmuneRACE study (first 160 participants) and from approximately 1,200 subjects provided by 6 global collaborators. Nearly every sample came with metadata listing a de-identified subject ID, COVID-19 status, age in years and sex. Where HLA class I and class II types were available, the types were taken from metadata supplied by the sample provider, not from assay-based typing. General study outcomes and caveats: The quantity of clinical and demographic metadata differed by source and by participant and was supplied without curation.

Via the germline V gene, CDR1 is SGHAT and CDR2 FQNNGV. Taken from cysteine to phenylalanine, the CDR3 has 16 residues. The only DNA kept is the CDR3, 48 bases in frame from the first base. The trim is 1 base for V and 0 bases for J, with a gap of 12 bases between the germline ends. Collaborating institutions collected whole blood in K2EDTA tubes following their own protocols. For TCRbeta analysis, collaborators shipped samples as frozen whole blood, isolated PBMCs, or DNA extracted from either of those sample types. The clonotype was recovered from a young man with active or convalescent COVID-19. The V and J segments used are TRBV11-2 and TRBJ1-1; the best D guess is TRBD1, with 5 bases matching. The sequenced sample was peripheral blood. The CDR3 reads CASSLGRGRLNTEAFF. At the DNA level, the sequence is TGTGCCAGCAGCTTAGGGAGGGGAAGGTTGAACACTGAAGCTTTCTTT. With the portions outside the CDR3 filled from the reference TRBV11-2 and TRBJ1-1 genes, the complete variable region becomes EAGVAQSPRYKIIEKRQSVAFWCNPISGHATLYWYQQILGQGPKLLIQFQNNGVVDDSQLPKDRFSAERLKGVDSTLKIQPAKLEDSAVYLCASSLGRGRLNTEAFFGQGTRLTVV.